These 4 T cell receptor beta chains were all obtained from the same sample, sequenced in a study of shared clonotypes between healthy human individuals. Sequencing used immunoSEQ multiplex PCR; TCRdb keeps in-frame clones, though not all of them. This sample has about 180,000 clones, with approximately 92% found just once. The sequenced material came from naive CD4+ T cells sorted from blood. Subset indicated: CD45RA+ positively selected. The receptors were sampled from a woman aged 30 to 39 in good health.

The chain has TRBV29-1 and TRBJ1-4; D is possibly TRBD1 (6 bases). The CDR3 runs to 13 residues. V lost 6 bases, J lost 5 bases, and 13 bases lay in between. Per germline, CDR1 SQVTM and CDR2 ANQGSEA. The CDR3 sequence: CSVAGRGNEKLFF. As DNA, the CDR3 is TGCAGCGTCGCCGGCAGGGGAAATGAAAAACTGTTTTTT.

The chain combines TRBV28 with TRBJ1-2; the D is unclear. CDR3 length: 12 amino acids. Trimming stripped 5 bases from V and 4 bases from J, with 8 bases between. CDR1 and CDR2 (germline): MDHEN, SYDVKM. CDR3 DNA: TGTGCCAGCAGTCTAGACGTCTATGGCTACACCTTC. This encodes CASSLDVYGYTF.

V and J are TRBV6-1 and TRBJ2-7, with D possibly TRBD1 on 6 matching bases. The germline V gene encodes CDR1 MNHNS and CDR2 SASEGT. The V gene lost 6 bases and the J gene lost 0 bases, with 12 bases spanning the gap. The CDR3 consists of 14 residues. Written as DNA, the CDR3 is TGTGCCAGCAGAGAGGGACAAAACTCCTACGAGCAGTACTTC. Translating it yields CASREGQNSYEQYF.

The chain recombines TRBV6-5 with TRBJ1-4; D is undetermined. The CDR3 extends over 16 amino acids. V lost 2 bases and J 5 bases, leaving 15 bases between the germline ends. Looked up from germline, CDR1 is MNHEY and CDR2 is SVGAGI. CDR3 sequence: CASSYRLGGPNEKLFF. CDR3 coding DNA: TGTGCCAGCAGTTACCGCCTAGGTGGTCCCAATGAAAAACTGTTTTTT.